Listed here are 2 T cell receptor beta chains from one sample, sequenced in a study of cytomegalovirus exposure and HLA in healthy donors. Sequencing used immunoSEQ multiplex PCR; TCRdb keeps in-frame clones, though not all of them. This table holds 100,000 to 150,000 clones, almost 90% found once. The sample was PBMCs. The source is a man aged 30 to 45 in good health and CMV-seronegative.

This clone was observed a few times. V and J are TRBV2 and TRBJ1-1, with 7 positions matching TRBD1. The CDR3 is 13 amino acids. The germline gives CDR1 SNHLY, CDR2 FYNNEI. V dropped 6 bases and J dropped 6; count of bases not matched to a gene: 7. This chain's CDR3 is CASRSQGVSEAFF. As DNA, the CDR3 is TGTGCCAGCAGATCTCAGGGGGTGTCTGAAGCTTTCTTT.

The chain carries TRBV5-1 and TRBJ1-2, with 8 bases fitting TRBD1. The CDR3 covers 14 residues. The ends lost 2 bases at V and 3 bases at J; junction bases unmatched: 3. Germline V lookup: CDR1 SGHRS, CDR2 YFSETQ. CDR3 DNA sequence: TGCGCCAGCAGCTTAGGACAGGGATACTATGGCTACACCTTC. Translating gives CASSLGQGYYGYTF.